Each of the 23 T cell receptor beta chains below was sequenced from the same sample in a study of blood T cells in healthy people across ages (dated by TCRdb to 2013 to 2016). Libraries were prepared through 5' RACE. For sequencing, an Illumina HiSeq 2500 was employed. A second about 7 to 11 cycle PCR used a sample-barcoded 5' primer and a J-beta primer mix. The raw public data were reprocessed by TCRdb itself: fastp quality trimming at Q25, MiXCR clonotype calling, in-frame beta chains only. One record per CDR3 amino acid sequence lists the most common genes and DNA. The sample yields fewer than 1,000,000 distinct CDR3 sequences; under 45% were counted once. The leading ten clones occupy around 18% of the sample. The sequencing input was blood. Receptor source: a man between 60 and 75 years old in good health.

The chain has TRBV7-6 and TRBJ2-7, with no clear D. This CDR3 comprises 14 residues. V lost 5 bases, J lost 3 bases, and 14 bases lay in between. CDR1 is SGHVS and CDR2 is FNYEAQ in the germline V gene. The CDR3, as DNA: TGTGCCAGCAGCCCCGATGCTGGAGACTACGAGCAGTACTTC. This gives the protein CASSPDAGDYEQYF.

V usage is TRBV19 and J usage is TRBJ2-1; 7 bases are shared with TRBD1. V shed 6 bases, J shed 1 base, and the junction held 9 bases outside the gene matches. The CDR3 runs 16 residues. In germline, CDR1 is LNHDA, CDR2 SQIVND (reference sequence). The CDR3 sequence: CASRSGTARSYNEQFF. The CDR3 coding sequence is TGTGCCAGTAGGTCGGGGACAGCCCGATCCTACAATGAGCAGTTCTTC. Based on the CDR3 plus reference TRBV19 and TRBJ2-1, the full variable domain is DGGITQSPKYLFRKEGQNVTLSCEQNLNHDAMYWYRQDPGQGLRLIYYSQIVNDFQKGDIAEGYSVSREKKESFPLTVTSAQKNPTAFYLCASRSGTARSYNEQFFGPGTRLTVL.

This sequence joins TRBV5-8 and TRBJ2-7; TRBD2 matches 9 bases. The CDR3 spans 14 residues. Germline V gene lookup returns CDR1 SGHTS and CDR2 YDEGEE. V was clipped by 4 bases and J by 12 bases; unmatched bases: 14. The CDR3 DNA follows: TGTGCCAGCAGCAGCCCTTTCAGCGGGGGGACGCGGTACTTC. This encodes CASSSPFSGGTRYF.

This clonotype was seen a few times. This chain connects TRBV2 to TRBJ1-2; 12 bases fit TRBD1. The CDR3 length is 14 residues. From germline, CDR1 is SNHLY and CDR2 FYNNEI. With V trimmed by 5 bases and J by 6 bases, 4 bases remained unmatched. CDR3 sequence: CASSRDRGLDGYTF. The DNA for the CDR3 is TGTGCCAGCAGTAGGGACAGGGGGCTCGATGGCTACACCTTC.

The chain joins TRBV5-1 to TRBJ1-6, with 8 bases identical to TRBD1. Unmatched junction bases numbered 2, after V lost 4 bases and J lost 5 bases. This CDR3 has 14 amino acids. Looked up from germline, CDR1 is SGHRS and CDR2 is YFSETQ. The DNA for the CDR3 is TGCGCCAGCAGCGTGGACAGGGATAATTCACCCCTCCACTTT. This gives the protein CASSVDRDNSPLHF.

A single count supports this clonotype. The chain links TRBV5-1 to TRBJ2-2; the D is unclear. Trimming took off 1 base at V and 2 bases at J, with 6 bases between the two ends. CDR1 is SGHRS and CDR2 is YFSETQ in the germline V gene. CDR3 size: 14 residues. CDR3 amino acids: CASSLSANTGELFF. CDR3 nucleotide sequence: TGCGCCAGCAGCTTGAGCGCCAACACCGGGGAGCTGTTTTTT.

The V call is TRBV3-1, the J call TRBJ2-3; the D gene is possibly TRBD1 (5 bases). The germline V gene has CDR1 LGHDT and CDR2 YNNKEL (reference sequence). The length of the CDR3 is 16 residues. V was cut by 4 bases and J by 7 bases, with 21 bases left in between. The CDR3: CASSRARAPDTHTQYF. CDR3 DNA: TGTGCCAGCAGCCGAGCAAGGGCCCCGGACACTCATACGCAGTATTTT.

This sequence joins TRBV4-1 and TRBJ2-2, with 14 bases identical to TRBD2. Trimming took 6 bases from V and 2 from J; bases not matched to a gene: 11. The CDR3 extends over 19 amino acids. Germline-derived CDR1 and CDR2 are MGHRA and YSYEKL. CDR3 DNA: TGCGCCAGCAGTCTCAGAACCGGGACTAGCGGGGGCAACACCGGGGAGCTGTTTTTT. It translates to CASSLRTGTSGGNTGELFF.

This rearrangement joins TRBV12-3 or TRBV12-4 to TRBJ1-5; 11 bases match TRBD1. V dropped 3 bases and J dropped 3; count of bases not matched to a gene: 7. CDR3 length equals 17 residues. CDR3 sequence (DNA): TGTGCCAGCAGTTTTGGCCGGGACAGGGGGACCAATCAGCCCCAGCATTTT. This encodes CASSFGRDRGTNQPQHF.

This clonotype occurred a few times. The rearrangement joins TRBV7-2 to TRBJ2-1; D might be TRBD1 (6 bases). The J call may be mistaken, given a closer DNA end match to TRBJ2-7. This CDR3 spans 15 amino acids. Germline CDR1 is SGHTA and CDR2 is FQGNSA. The CDR3 loop reads CASSLHRVKGNEQYF. CDR3 bases: TGTGCCAGCAGCTTACACAGGGTAAAGGGGAATGAGCAGTACTTC.

The rearrangement links TRBV18 to TRBJ2-7; TRBD1 might be the D (6 bases). The CDR3 runs to 14 residues. Germline V gene data show CDR1 as KGHSH and CDR2 as LQKENI. V dropped 2 bases and J dropped 5 bases, with 13 bases sitting between them. CDR3 sequence: CASSPSAGVHEQYF. The DNA for the CDR3 is TGTGCCAGCTCACCATCTGCAGGGGTCCACGAGCAGTACTTC.

This clonotype showed up just once. V is TRBV10-3 and J is TRBJ1-2; 9 nucleotides agree with TRBD1. Germline loops: CDR1 ENHRY, CDR2 SYGVKD. The junction had 0 bases not matched to a gene; V was cut back by 8 bases and J by 2 bases. The CDR3 runs to 12 residues. The chain's CDR3 is CAIGTGNYGYTF. The DNA of the CDR3 is TGTGCCATCGGGACAGGGAACTATGGCTACACCTTC.

This chain links TRBV4-3 with TRBJ2-1; D might be TRBD2 (5 bases). The DNA end favors TRBJ2-7, so the J call may be wrong. Germline V gene sequence: CDR1 LGHNA, CDR2 YSLEER. There are 16 residues in the CDR3. CDR3 sequence (DNA): TGCGCCAGCAGCCAAGAACTCGCTAGCTCCTACAATGAGCAGTACTTC. Encoded protein: CASSQELASSYNEQYF.

Comments on this clonotype: Since a much larger clone is just one base distant, this may be a read error. This chain joins TRBV7-2 and TRBJ2-1; D remains ambiguous. This CDR3 is built from 13 residues. V gave up 5 bases and J gave up 4 bases, with 9 bases separating them. Germline V gene lookup returns CDR1 SGHTA and CDR2 FQGNSA. For the CDR3, the DNA is TGTGCCAGCAGCGTAGACGGATACAATGAGCAGTTCTTC. It specifies CASSVDGYNEQFF.

At least ten counts were recorded for this clonotype. The genes are TRBV7-2 and TRBJ1-2, with TRBD1 matching over 8 bases. This CDR3 is 15 amino acids long. Germline V gene lookup returns CDR1 SGHTA and CDR2 FQGNSA. After removal of 5 bases from V and 4 bases from J, the junction contained 9 bases not matched to a gene. The CDR3, as DNA: TGTGCCAGCAGCAGCCGGACAGGGATGGTCTATGGCTACACCTTC. It yields the protein CASSSRTGMVYGYTF.

This clonotype was found a few times. The gene calls are TRBV30 and TRBJ2-1; TRBD1 matches at 7 bases. Looked up from germline, CDR1 is GTSNPN and CDR2 is SVGIG (reference sequence). The CDR3 spans 13 residues. The trim removed 1 base at V and 9 bases at J, leaving 6 bases unmatched. The DNA of the CDR3 is TGTGCCTGGAGTGGAGACAGGGTTGGTGAGCAGTTCTTC. Amino acids: CAWSGDRVGEQFF.

There are a few counts of this clonotype. V usage is TRBV27 and J usage is TRBJ2-2, with D unresolved. CDR1 and CDR2 (germline): MNHEY, SMNVEV (reference sequence). Trimming cost V 9 bases and J 4 bases, with 18 bases left between them. This CDR3 region has 15 residues. The DNA for the CDR3 is TGTGCCAGTCATGAAGGACGGCGTGTCACCGGGGAGCTGTTTTTT. It yields the protein CASHEGRRVTGELFF.

Points on this clonotype: The junction shows a germline mismatch at one end, possibly a read error. The V gene is TRBV11-2, the J gene TRBJ2-2; possible D gene TRBD2, 5 bases. The germline CDR1 and CDR2 sequences are SGHAT and FQNNGV. This CDR3 has 17 amino acids. CDR3: CANSKAVMLANTGELFF. The CDR3, as DNA: TGTGCCAACAGCAAAGCGGTTATGCTAGCGAACACCGGGGAGCTGTTTTTT.

The chain links TRBV18 to TRBJ2-4; D not certain. V was pared by 0 bases and J by 5 bases, with 8 bases between. Germline V lookup: CDR1 KGHSH, CDR2 LQKENI. The CDR3 length is 14 residues. CDR3 residues: CASSPPAGQNIQYF. The CDR3, as DNA: TGTGCCAGCTCACCACCGGCAGGCCAAAACATTCAGTACTTC.

This clonotype came up a few times. This chain uses TRBV24-1 with TRBJ2-3; 10 nucleotides match TRBD1. The V and J ends lost 7 bases and 2 bases, in that order; junction bases with no gene match: 2. This CDR3 region has 14 residues. CDR1 is KGHDR, CDR2 SFDVKD, per germline. CDR3: CATRGQGVTDTQYF. CDR3 DNA: TGTGCCACCAGAGGACAGGGGGTCACAGATACGCAGTATTTT.

There are a few counts of this clonotype. The chain uses TRBV6-1 and TRBJ1-2; 7 bases match TRBD1. This CDR3 comprises 14 residues. The J segment lost 4 bases and the V segment lost 1 base, leaving 3 bases of the junction unmatched. CDR1 is MNHNS, CDR2 SASEGT, per germline. The CDR3 sequence: CASSEGQGSYGYTF. CDR3 coding DNA: TGTGCCAGCAGTGAAGGACAGGGCAGCTATGGCTACACCTTC.

The chain employs TRBV11-2 and TRBJ2-5; perhaps D is TRBD1 or TRBD2 (5 bases each). This CDR3 comprises 14 residues. Germline lookup yields CDR1 SGHAT and CDR2 FQNNGV. V gave up 5 bases and J gave up 6 bases, with 16 bases separating them. The CDR3: CASSATGTSKTQYF. The CDR3 bases are TGTGCCAGCAGCGCAACCGGGACCTCGAAGACCCAGTACTTC.

V gene TRBV7-2 combines with J gene TRBJ2-1, with D perhaps given as TRBD1 or TRBD2 (5 bases each). V lost 1 base and J lost 6, with 22 bases in between. The CDR3 is 18 amino acids. CDR1 is SGHTA, CDR2 FQGNSA, per germline. CDR3 nucleotide sequence: TGTGCCAGCAGCTTAGGTGCTCCCGGGACCCTCACAAGCAATGAGCAGTTCTTC. This translates into CASSLGAPGTLTSNEQFF.